The rows below give T cell receptor beta chains drawn from one sample of a study of cytomegalovirus exposure and HLA in healthy donors. Profiled with immunoSEQ multiplex PCR; TCRdb holds only in-frame clones, not every one. The sample contains a few hundred thousand clones, almost 80% of which appear only once. Sequencing input: PBMCs. All receptors come from a man younger than 35 in good health and CMV-seronegative. Each CDR3 is given without its conserved first and last residue. The order of the fields is J gene, V gene, CDR3 protein.

>TRBJ2-1|TRBV19
ASSIGGLGTKGDLF
>TRBJ2-7|TRBV7-6
ASSFGRYYEQY
>TRBJ2-1|TRBV19
ASSIRGSYNEQF
>TRBJ2-7|TRBV4-3
ASSHMTGQGDEQY
>TRBJ2-6|TRBV27
ASSFLLPTGEVPGANVLT
>TRBJ1-1|TRBV9
ASSARTANTEAF
>TRBJ2-5|TRBV11-3
ASSSLAGGTNYQETQY
>TRBJ2-6|TRBV2
ASRPGLQSSGANVLT
>TRBJ2-3|TRBV4-2
ASSQDYPGGFVGTDTQY
>TRBJ1-2|TRBV9
ASSAGQIKNYGYT
>TRBJ2-2|TRBV7-3
ASSSGGQGNTGELF
>TRBJ1-5|TRBV6-6
ASSRGQYSNQPQH
>TRBJ1-5|TRBV12-5
ASGNSGTAYNQPQH
>TRBJ1-6|TRBV6-5
ASSYSPQDTVSPLH
>TRBJ1-1|TRBV2
ASGTGRTEAF
>TRBJ2-7|TRBV6-1
ASSTQTGRSYEQY
>TRBJ1-3|TRBV5-1
ASSLWGPSSGNTIY
>TRBJ2-1|TRBV28
ASSRTGTGADNEQF
>TRBJ2-4|TRBV5-4
ASSESLQGYDKNIQY
>.|TRBV7-2
ASSLVAGQSYEQY
>TRBJ2-5|TRBV5-1
ASSLAGSAGEETQY
>TRBJ1-5|TRBV6-1
ASRGGQARQPQH
>TRBJ2-3|TRBV7-6
ASSLATGTDTQY
>TRBJ1-6|TRBV9
ASSVGDRPYNSPLH
>TRBJ2-2|TRBV5-1
ASSLVPGLALAGELF
>TRBJ1-2|TRBV11-1
ASSSRGGYT
>TRBJ1-1|TRBV29-1
SAERLEAF
>TRBJ2-7|TRBV7-9
ASTPREAGGDEQY
>TRBJ2-3|TRBV7-6
ASSRRDIDTQY
>TRBJ1-2|TRBV6-1
AGSEGSGPNGYT
>TRBJ2-3|TRBV11-3
ASSPGQGSDTQY